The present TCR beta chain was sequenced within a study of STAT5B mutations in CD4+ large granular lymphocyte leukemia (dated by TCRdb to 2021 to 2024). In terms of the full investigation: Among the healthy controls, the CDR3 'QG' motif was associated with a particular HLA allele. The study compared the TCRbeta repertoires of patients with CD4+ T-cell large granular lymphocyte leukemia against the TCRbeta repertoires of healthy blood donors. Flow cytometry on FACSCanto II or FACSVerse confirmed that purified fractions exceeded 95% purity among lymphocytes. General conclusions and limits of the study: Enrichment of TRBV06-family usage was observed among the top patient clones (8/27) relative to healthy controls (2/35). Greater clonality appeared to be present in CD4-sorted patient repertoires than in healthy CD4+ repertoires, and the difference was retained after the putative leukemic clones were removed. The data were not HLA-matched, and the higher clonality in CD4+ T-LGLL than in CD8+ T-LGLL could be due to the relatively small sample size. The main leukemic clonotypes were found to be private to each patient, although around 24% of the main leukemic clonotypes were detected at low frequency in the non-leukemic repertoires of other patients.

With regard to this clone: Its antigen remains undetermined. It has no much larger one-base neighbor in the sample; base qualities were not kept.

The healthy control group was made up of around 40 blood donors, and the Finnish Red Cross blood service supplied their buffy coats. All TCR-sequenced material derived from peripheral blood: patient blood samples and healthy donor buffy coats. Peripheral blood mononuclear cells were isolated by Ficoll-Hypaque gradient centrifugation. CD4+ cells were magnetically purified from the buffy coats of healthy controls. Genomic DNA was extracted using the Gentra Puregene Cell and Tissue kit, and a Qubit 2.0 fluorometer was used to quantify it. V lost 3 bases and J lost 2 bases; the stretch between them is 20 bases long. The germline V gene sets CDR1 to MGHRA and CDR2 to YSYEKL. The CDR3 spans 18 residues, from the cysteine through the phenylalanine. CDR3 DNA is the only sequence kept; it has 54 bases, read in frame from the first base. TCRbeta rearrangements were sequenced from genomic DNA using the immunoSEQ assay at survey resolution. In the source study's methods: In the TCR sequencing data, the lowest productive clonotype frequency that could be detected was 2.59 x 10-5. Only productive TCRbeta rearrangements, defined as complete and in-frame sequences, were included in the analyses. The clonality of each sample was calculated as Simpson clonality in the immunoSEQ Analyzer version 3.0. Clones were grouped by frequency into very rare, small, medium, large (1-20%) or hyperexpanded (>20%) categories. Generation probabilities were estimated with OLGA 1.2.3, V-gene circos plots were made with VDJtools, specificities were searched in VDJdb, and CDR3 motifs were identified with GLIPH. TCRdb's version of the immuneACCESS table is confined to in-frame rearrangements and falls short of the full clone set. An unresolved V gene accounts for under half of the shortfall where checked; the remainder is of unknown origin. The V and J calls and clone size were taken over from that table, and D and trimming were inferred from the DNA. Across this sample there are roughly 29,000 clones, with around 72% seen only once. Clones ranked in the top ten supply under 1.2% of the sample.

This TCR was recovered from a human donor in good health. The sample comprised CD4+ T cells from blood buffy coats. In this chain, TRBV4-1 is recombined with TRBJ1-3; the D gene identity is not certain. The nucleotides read TGCGCCAGCAGCCACGCTCCGGGTTTGGGAATCGCTGGAAACACCATATATTTT. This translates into CASSHAPGLGIAGNTIYF.